The rows below give T cell receptor beta chains drawn from one sample of a study of T cell responses to AZD1222 COVID-19 vaccine. Assay: immunoSEQ multiplex PCR; the TCRdb copy retains only in-frame clones and omits some. The sample includes more than 85,000 clones, roughly nine tenths of them seen just once. The sequencing used peripheral blood, collected on day 0 of AZD1222 vaccination. The receptors shown here come from an adult in good health. Each CDR3 is given with its conserved first and last residue. Fields, in order: J gene, clone size, V gene, CDR3 protein. Clone size, where shown, is once, few, many, or a class for clones that have expanded.

j_call: TRBJ1-5; clone_size: NA; v_call: TRBV3-1/TRBV3-2; cdr3_aa: CASSQGRTGQPQHF
j_call: TRBJ2-2; clone_size: NA; v_call: TRBV19; cdr3_aa: CASSMANTGELFF
j_call: TRBJ1-3; clone_size: once; v_call: TRBV5-1; cdr3_aa: CASSLGPPRVTGNTIYF
j_call: TRBJ2-7; clone_size: NA; v_call: TRBV4-3; cdr3_aa: CASSQAQGVSSYEQYF
j_call: TRBJ2-5; clone_size: NA; v_call: TRBV19; cdr3_aa: CASSPQGGETQYF
j_call: TRBJ1-5; clone_size: NA; v_call: TRBV19; cdr3_aa: CASTEGNAFQPQHF
j_call: TRBJ2-5; clone_size: NA; v_call: TRBV29-1; cdr3_aa: CSVDIAGMETQYF
j_call: TRBJ2-7; clone_size: NA; v_call: TRBV10-3; cdr3_aa: CAISAPGGATGWTF
j_call: TRBJ1-1; clone_size: NA; v_call: TRBV18; cdr3_aa: CASSPMGAPPKNTEAFF
j_call: TRBJ1-1; clone_size: NA; v_call: TRBV2; cdr3_aa: CASSIGPTNTEAFF
j_call: TRBJ2-7; clone_size: once; v_call: TRBV3-1/TRBV3-2; cdr3_aa: CASSQPGTSSSYEQYF
j_call: TRBJ2-3; clone_size: NA; v_call: TRBV18; cdr3_aa: CASSPDRATDTQYF
j_call: TRBJ1-4; clone_size: NA; v_call: TRBV2; cdr3_aa: CASSPGTGGAGTNEKLFF
j_call: TRBJ1-6; clone_size: once; v_call: TRBV13; cdr3_aa: CASSLSTVGGLNSPLHF
j_call: TRBJ1-2; clone_size: NA; v_call: TRBV10-3; cdr3_aa: CAISTQGSGYTF
j_call: TRBJ2-3; clone_size: once; v_call: TRBV10-3; cdr3_aa: CAIREGQHTDTQYF
j_call: TRBJ2-5; clone_size: NA; v_call: TRBV27; cdr3_aa: CASSLEQASRETQYF
j_call: TRBJ1-1; clone_size: NA; v_call: TRBV5-1; cdr3_aa: CASCRDGDGTEAFF
j_call: TRBJ2-1; clone_size: NA; v_call: TRBV7-3; cdr3_aa: CASSESNGNNEQFF
j_call: TRBJ2-7; clone_size: few; v_call: TRBV5-6; cdr3_aa: CASSPSTGRQYF
j_call: TRBJ2-1; clone_size: NA; v_call: TRBV18; cdr3_aa: CASSPPGRNEQFF
j_call: TRBJ2-7; clone_size: NA; v_call: TRBV5-1; cdr3_aa: CASSLEAASDLYEQYF
j_call: TRBJ1-2; clone_size: once; v_call: TRBV3-1/TRBV3-2; cdr3_aa: CASSRGTPSNYGYTF
j_call: TRBJ1-5; clone_size: few; v_call: TRBV7-2; cdr3_aa: CASSSSRDWPQHF
j_call: TRBJ1-5; clone_size: NA; v_call: TRBV6-2/TRBV6-3; cdr3_aa: CASSSTVQPQHF
j_call: TRBJ1-1; clone_size: once; v_call: TRBV25-1; cdr3_aa: CASSEWRQGANTEAFF
j_call: TRBJ1-5; clone_size: NA; v_call: TRBV19; cdr3_aa: CASSIKGTYSNQPQHF
j_call: TRBJ1-2; clone_size: NA; v_call: TRBV5-6; cdr3_aa: CASSFGTDNYGYTF
j_call: TRBJ2-2; clone_size: NA; v_call: TRBV11-2; cdr3_aa: CASSFSRATGELFF
j_call: TRBJ1-2; clone_size: NA; v_call: TRBV27; cdr3_aa: CASRPGPSDYGYTF
j_call: TRBJ2-2; clone_size: NA; v_call: TRBV4-1; cdr3_aa: CASSQDWTGFSAGELFF
j_call: TRBJ2-7; clone_size: NA; v_call: TRBV18; cdr3_aa: CASSPSHAYEQYF
j_call: TRBJ2-3; clone_size: few; v_call: TRBV3-1/TRBV3-2; cdr3_aa: CASSLGLAGVLPTQYF
j_call: TRBJ2-5; clone_size: NA; v_call: TRBV5-6; cdr3_aa: CASRSLLAGGIGTQYF
j_call: TRBJ2-2; clone_size: once; v_call: TRBV6-4; cdr3_aa: CASSDGTSTGELFF
j_call: TRBJ2-1; clone_size: once; v_call: TRBV30; cdr3_aa: CAWSSGHWNEQFF
j_call: TRBJ1-6; clone_size: NA; v_call: TRBV6-5; cdr3_aa: CASSYNRDSNFSSLHF
j_call: TRBJ2-1; clone_size: once; v_call: TRBV29-1; cdr3_aa: CSVEMALEYNEQFF
j_call: TRBJ2-1; clone_size: NA; v_call: TRBV19; cdr3_aa: CASSMELAANEQFF
j_call: TRBJ1-2; clone_size: NA; v_call: TRBV28; cdr3_aa: CASLSPYGYTF
j_call: TRBJ2-2; clone_size: NA; v_call: TRBV4-1; cdr3_aa: CASSQEGGRTGELFF
j_call: TRBJ2-3; clone_size: few; v_call: TRBV7-2; cdr3_aa: CASSLERGSGRAQYF
j_call: TRBJ1-4; clone_size: NA; v_call: TRBV29-1; cdr3_aa: CSVENRGGNEKLFF
j_call: TRBJ1-6; clone_size: NA; v_call: TRBV28; cdr3_aa: CASSLGGPTYNSPLHF
j_call: TRBJ2-1; clone_size: few; v_call: TRBV7-2; cdr3_aa: CASSLFVSGNGEQFF
j_call: TRBJ1-4; clone_size: NA; v_call: TRBV5-4; cdr3_aa: CASSSELGLGEKLFF
j_call: TRBJ2-7; clone_size: few; v_call: TRBV28; cdr3_aa: CASSLRLAGEYEQYF
j_call: TRBJ2-5; clone_size: NA; v_call: TRBV6-5; cdr3_aa: CASSYSISGWGAQYF
j_call: TRBJ1-1; clone_size: NA; v_call: TRBV2; cdr3_aa: CASRDRGPQAFF
j_call: TRBJ1-1; clone_size: NA; v_call: TRBV9; cdr3_aa: CASSGPEGTEAFF
j_call: TRBJ2-7; clone_size: NA; v_call: TRBV28; cdr3_aa: CASSLYRASYEQYF
j_call: TRBJ1-4; clone_size: once; v_call: TRBV4-3; cdr3_aa: CASSQANYINEKLFF
j_call: TRBJ1-5; clone_size: NA; v_call: TRBV28; cdr3_aa: CASSLAGGAGNQPQHF
j_call: TRBJ2-1; clone_size: NA; v_call: TRBV6-4; cdr3_aa: CASSEGQESDEQFF
j_call: TRBJ1-4; clone_size: NA; v_call: TRBV7-3; cdr3_aa: CASSLKPGDEKLFF
j_call: TRBJ1-6; clone_size: NA; v_call: TRBV5-1; cdr3_aa: CASSLEAGGNSPLHF
j_call: TRBJ1-5; clone_size: NA; v_call: TRBV27; cdr3_aa: CASSIRAFNQPQHF
j_call: TRBJ2-7; clone_size: NA; v_call: TRBV19; cdr3_aa: CASSIGAGDNEQYF
j_call: TRBJ1-2; clone_size: NA; v_call: TRBV28; cdr3_aa: CASSPPNRGGYTF